One sample yielded the 3 T cell receptor beta chains listed below, sequenced in a study of CD8+CD57+ T cells in acquired aplastic anemia. TCR beta VDJ combinations and CDR3 sequences were profiled from genomic DNA. TCRdb fed the reads into MiXCR, producing one record per CDR3 protein. The data hold approximately 120,000 distinct CDR3 sequences, with approximately 41% observed a single time. Whoever was chosen for sequencing had shown CD8+CD57+ cell expansion by flow cytometry. Source material: sorted CD4+, CD8+, or CD8+CD57+ T cells (not recorded which) from PBMCs. All receptors come from a human donor with aplastic anemia.

This clonotype has a count of ten or more. V is TRBV20-1 and J is TRBJ2-5; D not resolved. CDR3 size: 10 residues. Germline V gene data show CDR1 as DFQATT and CDR2 as SNEGSKA (reference sequence). Trimming took off 5 bases at V and 3 bases at J, with 4 bases between the two ends. The CDR3 region is CSALEETQYF. The CDR3, as DNA: TGCAGTGCTCTCGAAGAGACCCAGTACTTC.

Concerning this clonotype: Its ends do not fully match the called genes, so a read error is possible. The chain has TRBV7-9 and TRBJ1-1, with no clear D. This CDR3 has 11 residues. Germline V gives CDR1 SEHNR, CDR2 FQNEAQ (reference sequence). The CDR3 here is CASAANTEAFF. The CDR3 bases are TGTGCCAGCGCAGCTAACACTGAAGCCTTCTTT.

This clonotype came up many times. This chain links TRBV5-8 with TRBJ1-2, with 10 bases fitting TRBD1. The trim removed 0 bases at V and 2 bases at J, leaving 4 bases unmatched. The CDR3 sequence is 16 residues long. CDR1 SGHTS and CDR2 YDEGEE come from the germline V gene. The CDR3 DNA reads TGTGCCAGCAGCTTGGGAGGGGACAGGGGAAACTATGGCTACACCTTC. Its protein is CASSLGGDRGNYGYTF.